The 10 T cell receptor beta chains presented below share a single source sample, sequenced in a study of T-cell reconstitution after alpha-beta-depleted transplantation in children (dated by TCRdb to about 2016). Libraries came from PCR. Instrument on record: Illumina HiSeq 2500. Molecular barcoding was employed in the preparation of TCR libraries, with unique molecular identifiers being used to normalize TCRbeta repertoire quantification. TCRdb's own reprocessing of the public reads used fastp at Q25 and MiXCR and kept productive beta chains. Merged by CDR3 protein, the rows form single entries marked with the most common genes and DNA. This sample lists some 640,000 distinct CDR3 sequences; roughly 15% were detected once. Approximately 1.1% of the sample rests with the top ten. The sequencing used PBMCs from the stem cell graft donor, collected from the stem cell graft. These receptors were taken from a human donor who donated a stem cell graft to a child with acute myeloid leukemia.

V and J are TRBV12-3 or TRBV12-4 and TRBJ1-2; D is perhaps TRBD1 (6 bases). There are 13 residues in the CDR3. V gave up 6 bases and J gave up 4 bases, with 12 bases separating them. CDR3 residues: CASSAQGTYGYTF. The DNA of the CDR3 is TGTGCCAGCAGCGCACAGGGAACCTATGGCTACACCTTC.

At least ten counts were recorded for this clonotype. This rearrangement joins TRBV20-1 to TRBJ2-3, with unresolved D. There are 13 residues in the CDR3. Germline-derived CDR1 and CDR2 are DFQATT and SNEGSKA (reference sequence). V was shortened by 5 bases and J by 4 bases, with 13 bases between the two germline ends. The CDR3 DNA follows: TGCAGTGCTCCAGCCTCGATGGCAGATACGCAGTATTTT. As protein: CSAPASMADTQYF.

This clonotype was counted only a few times. This sequence joins TRBV6-2 or TRBV6-3 and TRBJ2-7; D gene ambiguous. CDR1 is MNHEY, CDR2 SVGEGT, per germline. This CDR3 has 15 residues. V shed 2 bases and J shed 0 bases, with 11 bases lying between them. The CDR3 sequence is CASSYVSPGSYEQYF. As DNA, the CDR3 is TGTGCCAGCAGTTACGTGAGTCCAGGCTCCTACGAGCAGTACTTC.

In its sample, this clonotype was seen a few times. The chain uses TRBV12-3 or TRBV12-4 and TRBJ1-1; D is possibly TRBD1 (6 bases). The CDR3 covers 13 residues. The V end lost 10 bases, the J end lost 3 bases, and 15 bases lay between the germline ends. The DNA for the CDR3 is TGTGCCAACGGGCAGGGGTTGTACACTGAAGCTTTCTTT. As protein: CANGQGLYTEAFF.

This clonotype was found many times. J is TRBJ2-5 and V is TRBV20-1; 8 positions match TRBD2. The germline V gene has CDR1 DFQATT and CDR2 SNEGSKA (reference sequence). There are 15 residues in the CDR3. After removal of 0 bases from V and 5 bases from J, the junction contained 8 bases not matched to a gene. The CDR3 protein is CSARESGGLRETQYF. CDR3 sequence (DNA): TGCAGTGCTAGAGAGTCGGGAGGGCTTCGGGAGACCCAGTACTTC.

This clonotype was seen ten or more times. The chain has TRBV20-1 and TRBJ1-4; 8 bases are shared with TRBD1. CDR1 is DFQATT, CDR2 SNEGSKA, per germline (reference sequence). Losses at the gene ends were 2 bases for V and 8 bases for J; bases not matched to a gene: 10. The CDR3 extends over 15 amino acids. Here the CDR3 reads CSARFVRGRSEKLFF. As DNA, the CDR3 is TGCAGTGCTAGATTCGTCAGGGGGCGCTCCGAAAAACTGTTTTTT.

V usage is TRBV6-2 or TRBV6-3 and J usage is TRBJ2-7, with 12 positions matching TRBD2. CDR3 length equals 15 residues. CDR1 is MNHEY and CDR2 is SVGEGT in the germline V gene. Trimming at V came to 6 bases and at J to 1 base, leaving 4 bases not matched to a gene. The CDR3 loop reads CASSRGLAGSYEQYF. The CDR3 DNA sequence: TGTGCCAGCAGCCGAGGACTAGCGGGGTCCTACGAGCAGTACTTC.

The V call is TRBV6-5, the J call TRBJ2-3; TRBD2 matches 11 bases. The CDR3 loop spans 18 amino acids. Germline CDR1 reads MNHEY; CDR2 reads SVGAGI. After removal of 1 base from V and 3 bases from J, the junction contained 9 bases not matched to a gene. This CDR3 reads CASSYFPPSGGLTDTQYF. The CDR3 nucleotides read TGTGCCAGCAGTTACTTTCCCCCTAGCGGGGGGCTTACAGATACGCAGTATTTT.

This chain uses TRBV28 with TRBJ1-1; TRBD1 is a possible D gene (5 bases). CDR3 size: 15 residues. V lost 4 bases, J lost 1 base, and 13 bases lay in between. Germline lookup yields CDR1 MDHEN and CDR2 SYDVKM. CDR3 sequence reads: CASSSGGSRNTEAFF. Written as DNA, the CDR3 is TGTGCCAGCAGTTCCGGGGGGAGCCGGAACACTGAAGCTTTCTTT.

The rearrangement uses TRBV11-2 and TRBJ2-6; 7 bases are shared with TRBD1. V was pared by 5 bases and J by 0 bases, with 10 bases of the junction left unmatched. The CDR3 covers 18 residues. Germline CDR1 SGHAT, CDR2 FQNNGV. Here the CDR3 DNA reads TGTGCCAGCAGCCCCCGACAGGGAGCGATCTCTGGGGCCAACGTCCTGACTTTC. Translated: CASSPRQGAISGANVLTF.